This T cell receptor beta chain was captured in a study of blood T cell repertoires in COVID-19. Study context: From the United States, Italy and Spain came samples of acute and convalescent COVID-19.

In the authors' methods: Nucleated cell counts were estimated from reference gene primer amplification. Measured with immunoSEQ multiplex PCR; TCRdb has only the in-frame clones, and not every one. V and J calls plus clone size are reproduced from that table; the DNA served to infer D and trimming. The sample lists fewer than 85,000 clones; approximately 90% were seen once. The CDR3 is 15 residues long. Germline CDR1 SGHNT, CDR2 YENEEA. Germline trimming cut 0 bases from V and 3 bases from J; bases unmatched to any gene: 2. The sequenced sample was peripheral blood. This TCR was sampled from a human donor in a cohort sampled during active COVID-19. The rearrangement joins TRBV11-3 to TRBJ2-5; 9 nucleotides line up with TRBD2. CDR3 sequence: CASSLEGGGEETQYF. CDR3 nucleotide sequence: TGTGCCAGCAGCTTAGAAGGCGGGGGGGAAGAGACCCAGTACTTC.